The next 8 T cell receptor beta chains were all read from a single sample in a study of blood T cell repertoires in COVID-19. Profiling relied on immunoSEQ multiplex PCR, and the TCRdb table lists in-frame clones only, not all of them. The data contain some 350,000 clones, 80% to 90% of them seen just once; the ten biggest clones take up about 5%. Sequences were obtained from PBMCs or T cells enriched from blood (not recorded which). The receptors here all came from a woman aged 30 to 39 who had recovered from COVID-19.

This chain uses TRBV20-1 with TRBJ1-2; D remains ambiguous. The V end lost 6 bases, the J end lost 3 bases, and 8 bases lay between the germline ends. Germline CDR1 reads DFQATT; CDR2 reads SNEGSKA (reference sequence). This CDR3 has 11 residues. Written as DNA, the CDR3 is TGCAGTGCCCCCCGCGACTATGGCTACACCTTC. Protein product: CSAPRDYGYTF.

CDR3 bases: TGTGCCAGCAGTCCGGCGGGCGGGGGGATAGAGACCCAGTACTTC. It is translated as CASSPAGGGIETQYF. This chain uses TRBV28 with TRBJ2-5, with 8 bases aligning to TRBD2. V lost 5 bases, J lost 4 bases, and 9 bases stayed unmatched. The germline gives CDR1 MDHEN, CDR2 SYDVKM. This CDR3 region has 15 residues.

V is TRBV29-1 and J is TRBJ2-7; D unresolved. CDR3 length equals 13 residues. Germline V gene data show CDR1 as SQVTM and CDR2 as ANQGSEA. V was trimmed by 0 bases and J by 0 bases, leaving 6 bases between them. The CDR3 DNA sequence: TGCAGCGTTGAAGAACCGAGCTCCTACGAGCAGTACTTC. The encoded protein is CSVEEPSSYEQYF.

J is TRBJ1-5 and V is TRBV24-1, with TRBD1 matching over 7 bases. This CDR3 is 14 amino acids long. Per germline, CDR1 KGHDR and CDR2 SFDVKD. Trimming removed 9 bases from V and 4 bases from J; junction bases left unmatched: 8. The CDR3 loop reads CATEAGGSNQPQHF. The DNA of the CDR3 is TGTGCCACCGAGGCAGGGGGGAGTAATCAGCCCCAGCATTTT.

The V call is TRBV7-8, the J call TRBJ2-7; 10 bases agree with TRBD2. Per the germline V gene, CDR1 is SGHVS and CDR2 is FQNEAQ. Trimming took 1 base from V and 5 from J; bases not matched to a gene: 8. The length of the CDR3 is 16 residues. The CDR3 loop reads CASSLGQGTSVDEQYF. The DNA of the CDR3 is TGTGCCAGCAGCTTAGGTCAAGGGACTAGCGTAGACGAGCAGTACTTC.

This rearrangement joins TRBV14 to TRBJ1-2; TRBD1 matches 7 bases. V was clipped by 0 bases and J by 13 bases; unmatched bases: 5. Per the germline V gene, CDR1 is SGHDN and CDR2 is FVKESK. This CDR3 contains 12 residues. The chain's CDR3 is CASSQDDPGGTF. In nucleotides, the CDR3 is TGTGCCAGCAGCCAAGATGATCCAGGGGGCACCTTC. The variable domain in full, with the rest retrieved from reference TRBV14 and TRBJ1-2, is EAGVTQFPSHSVIEKGQTVTLRCDPISGHDNLYWYRRVMGKEIKFLLHFVKESKQDESGMPNNRFLAERTGGTYSTLKVQPAELEDSGVYFCASSQDDPGGTFGSGTRLTVV.

The chain employs TRBV18 and TRBJ1-2; TRBD1 is a possible D gene (6 bases). Germline V gives CDR1 KGHSH, CDR2 LQKENI. The V end lost 5 bases, the J end lost 8 bases, and 15 bases lay between the germline ends. CDR3 length: 13 amino acids. The CDR3 nucleotides read TGTGCCAGCTCAACGGACAGTTTGGGGGGCTACACCTTC. This gives the protein CASSTDSLGGYTF.

This rearrangement joins TRBV2 to TRBJ1-1; D remains unclear. CDR1 is SNHLY, CDR2 FYNNEI, per germline. The CDR3 totals 14 residues. Trimming took off 6 bases at V and 3 bases at J, with 14 bases between the two ends. The CDR3 here is CASRAVRRDTEAFF. In DNA, the CDR3 is TGTGCCAGCAGAGCGGTCCGGAGGGACACTGAAGCTTTCTTT. Using reference TRBV2 and TRBJ1-1 for the parts outside the CDR3, the full variable domain is EPEVTQTPSHQVTQMGQEVILRCVPISNHLYFYWYRQILGQKVEFLVSFYNNEISEKSEIFDDQFSVERPDGSNFTLKIRSTKLEDSAMYFCASRAVRRDTEAFFGQGTRLTVV.